Shown below are 10 T cell receptor beta chains from a single sample sequenced in a study of cytomegalovirus exposure and HLA in healthy donors. The PCR used 60 Vbeta and 13 Jbeta primers. Sequencing used immunoSEQ multiplex PCR; TCRdb keeps in-frame clones, though not all of them. The sample records 95,000 to 110,000 clones, roughly four fifths being singletons. Sample: PBMCs. These receptors all stem from a man aged 18 to 35 in good health and CMV-seronegative.

The chain combines TRBV7-6 with TRBJ2-7, with D unclear. The V gene lost 6 bases and the J gene lost 4 bases, with 16 bases spanning the gap. Germline CDR1 is SGHVS and CDR2 is FNYEAQ. The CDR3 totals 14 residues. The CDR3 reads CASSPWAPPYEQYF. CDR3 bases: TGTGCCAGCAGTCCGTGGGCACCCCCGTACGAGCAGTACTTC.

The rearrangement links TRBV11-3 to TRBJ1-1; the D is unclear. The V gene's germline CDR1 is SGHNT and CDR2 YENEEA. Trimming cost V 0 bases and J 1 base, with 9 bases left between them. The CDR3 contains 15 residues. CDR3 bases: TGTGCCAGCAGCTTAGATGGGCAGGCGAACACTGAAGCTTTCTTT. Translating gives CASSLDGQANTEAFF. The full variable domain, in which reference TRBV11-3 and TRBJ1-1 provide the parts outside the CDR3, is EAGVVQSPRYKIIEKKQPVAFWCNPISGHNTLYWYLQNLGQGPELLIRYENEEAVDDSQLPKDRFSAERLKGVDSTLKIQPAELGDSAVYLCASSLDGQANTEAFFGQGTRLTVV.

This sequence joins TRBV7-6 and TRBJ1-5; no definite D call. Germline V gives CDR1 SGHVS, CDR2 FNYEAQ. V lost 8 bases to trimming and J lost 5 bases, with 13 bases between them. CDR3 length: 13 residues. CDR3 bases: TGTGCCAGCTCACTATTCCCGGATCAGCCCCAGCATTTT. Its protein is CASSLFPDQPQHF.

The chain is built from TRBV7-8 and TRBJ2-7; weak D call: TRBD1 (6 bases). The germline V and J ends were trimmed by 1 base and 0 bases, with 13 bases remaining between them. Germline V gene lookup returns CDR1 SGHVS and CDR2 FQNEAQ. The CDR3 has 16 amino acids. CDR3 amino acids: CASSLEIDRPSYEQYF. CDR3 DNA sequence: TGTGCCAGCAGCTTAGAGATTGACAGGCCCTCCTACGAGCAGTACTTC.

The chain recombines TRBV9 with TRBJ1-1; D unclear. The V end lost 5 bases, the J end lost 11 bases, and 19 bases lay between the germline ends. Germline CDR1 reads SGDLS; CDR2 reads YYNGEE. The CDR3 runs to 13 residues. In DNA form, the CDR3 reads TGTGCCAGCAGGCGGGAAGGATTTAGGATCGCTTTCTTT. Encoded protein: CASRREGFRIAFF.

The chain recombines TRBV25-1 with TRBJ2-3, with 7 bases aligning to TRBD1. Unmatched junction bases numbered 15, after V lost 7 bases and J lost 2 bases. In germline, CDR1 is MGHDK, CDR2 SYGVNS. CDR3 length: 17 amino acids. CDR3 sequence reads: CASTPYSGDSDTDTQYF. CDR3 DNA sequence: TGTGCCAGCACCCCCTACTCCGGGGACAGCGACACAGATACGCAGTATTTT.

The V call is TRBV6-5, the J call TRBJ2-7; D possibly corresponds to TRBD1 (6 bases). The CDR3 length is 15 residues. Looked up from germline, CDR1 is MNHEY and CDR2 is SVGAGI. The V end lost 5 bases, the J end lost 3 bases, and 17 bases lay between the germline ends. In DNA, the CDR3 is TGTGCCAGCAGTCAGGGGTCGGTCGGACTCTACGAGCAGTACTTC. Encoded protein: CASSQGSVGLYEQYF.

On this clone itself: This same CDR3 is encoded by further DNA sequences in the sample. The V call is TRBV13, the J call TRBJ2-5; 10 bases map to TRBD2. Per germline, CDR1 PRHDT and CDR2 FYEKMQ (reference sequence). CDR3 length: 15 residues. The ends lost 4 bases at V and 4 bases at J; junction bases unmatched: 6. The CDR3 protein is CASSSLAGGTETQYF. CDR3 DNA sequence: TGTGCCAGCAGCTCCTTAGCGGGGGGAACAGAGACCCAGTACTTC.

The chain uses TRBV5-4 and TRBJ1-2; 7 bases align to TRBD1. The V segment lost 5 bases and the J segment 3 bases; nucleotides outside the gene matches: 10. The CDR3 runs 15 residues. Germline V gene sequence: CDR1 SGHNT, CDR2 YYREEE (reference sequence). The CDR3 DNA reads TGTGCCAGCAGACGGGCACAGGGGCAATACTATGGCTACACCTTC. It yields the protein CASRRAQGQYYGYTF.

The chain combines TRBV5-4 with TRBJ2-6; no clear D. Germline loops: CDR1 SGHNT, CDR2 YYREEE (reference sequence). Trimming cost V 0 bases and J 0 bases, with 4 bases left between them. CDR3 size: 15 residues. This CDR3 reads CASSLVGSGANVLTF. CDR3 nucleotide sequence: TGTGCCAGCAGCTTGGTCGGCTCTGGGGCCAACGTCCTGACTTTC.